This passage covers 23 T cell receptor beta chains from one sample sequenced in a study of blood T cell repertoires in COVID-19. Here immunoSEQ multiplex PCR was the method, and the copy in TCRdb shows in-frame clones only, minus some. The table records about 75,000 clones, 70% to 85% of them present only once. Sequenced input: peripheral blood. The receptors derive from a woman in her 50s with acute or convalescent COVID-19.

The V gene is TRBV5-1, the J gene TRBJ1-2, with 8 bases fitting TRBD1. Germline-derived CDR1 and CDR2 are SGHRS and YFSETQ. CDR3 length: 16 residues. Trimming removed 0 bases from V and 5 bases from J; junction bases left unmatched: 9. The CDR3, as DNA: TGCGCCAGCAGCTTGGCAACGGACAGGGTTGGGTATGGCTACACCTTC. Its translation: CASSLATDRVGYGYTF.

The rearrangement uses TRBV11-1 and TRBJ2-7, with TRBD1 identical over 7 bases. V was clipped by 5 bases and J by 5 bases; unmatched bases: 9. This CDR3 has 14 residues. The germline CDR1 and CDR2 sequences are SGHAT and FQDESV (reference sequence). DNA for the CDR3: TGTGCCAGCAGCGAAAGCACAGGGGTCAACGAGCAGTACTTC. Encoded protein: CASSESTGVNEQYF.

This chain's CDR3 is CASSVGTGGTDTQYF. CDR3 DNA: TGTGCCAGTAGTGTCGGGACAGGGGGGACAGATACGCAGTATTTT. The chain links TRBV19 to TRBJ2-3, with 11 bases aligning to TRBD1. J lost 3 bases, V lost 5 bases, and 4 bases had no gene match. The CDR3 runs 15 residues. CDR1 is LNHDA and CDR2 is SQIVND in the germline V gene (reference sequence).

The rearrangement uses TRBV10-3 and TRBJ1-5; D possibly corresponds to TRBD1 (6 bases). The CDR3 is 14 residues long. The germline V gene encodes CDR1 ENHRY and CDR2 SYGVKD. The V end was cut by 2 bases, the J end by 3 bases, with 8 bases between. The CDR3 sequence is CAISEGTHNQPQHF. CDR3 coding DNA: TGTGCCATCAGTGAGGGGACACACAATCAGCCCCAGCATTTT.

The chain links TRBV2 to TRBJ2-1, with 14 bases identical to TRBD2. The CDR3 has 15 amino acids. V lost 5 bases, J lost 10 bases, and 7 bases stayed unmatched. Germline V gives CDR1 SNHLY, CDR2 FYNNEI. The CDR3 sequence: CASSLGTSGSGEQFF. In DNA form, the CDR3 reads TGTGCCAGCAGTCTTGGGACTAGCGGGAGCGGGGAGCAGTTCTTC.

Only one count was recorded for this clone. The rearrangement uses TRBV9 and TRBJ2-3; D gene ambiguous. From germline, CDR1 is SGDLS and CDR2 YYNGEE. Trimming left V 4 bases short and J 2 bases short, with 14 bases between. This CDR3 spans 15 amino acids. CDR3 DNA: TGTGCCAGCAGCCCCTATGATGTTCTCACAGATACGCAGTATTTT. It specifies CASSPYDVLTDTQYF.

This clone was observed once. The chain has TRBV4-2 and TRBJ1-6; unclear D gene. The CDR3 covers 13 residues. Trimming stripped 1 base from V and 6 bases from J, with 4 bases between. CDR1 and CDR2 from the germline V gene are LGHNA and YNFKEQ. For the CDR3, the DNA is TGTGCCAGCAGCCAAGGCGCTAATTCACCCCTCCACTTT. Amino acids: CASSQGANSPLHF.

The CDR3 here is CAWSVSGGNQPQHF. CDR3 bases: TGTGCCTGGAGTGTATCGGGGGGGAATCAGCCCCAGCATTTT. The rearrangement uses TRBV30 and TRBJ1-5; a possible D gene is TRBD1 (5 bases). Per the germline V gene, CDR1 is GTSNPN and CDR2 is SVGIG (reference sequence). This CDR3 is 14 amino acids long. The germline V and J ends were trimmed by 0 bases and 4 bases, with 10 bases remaining between them.

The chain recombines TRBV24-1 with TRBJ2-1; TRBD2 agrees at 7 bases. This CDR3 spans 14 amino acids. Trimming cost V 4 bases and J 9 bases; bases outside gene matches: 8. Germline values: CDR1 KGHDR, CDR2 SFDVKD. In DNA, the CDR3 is TGTGCCACCAGTGACGCCCGACTAGCTGGTGAGCAGTTCTTC. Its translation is CATSDARLAGEQFF.

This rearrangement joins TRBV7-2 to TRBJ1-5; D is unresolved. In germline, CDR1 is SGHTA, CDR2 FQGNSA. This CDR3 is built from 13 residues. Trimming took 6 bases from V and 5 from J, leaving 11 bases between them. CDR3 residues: CASSYGGYQPQHF. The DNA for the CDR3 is TGTGCCAGCAGTTACGGAGGGTATCAGCCCCAGCATTTT.

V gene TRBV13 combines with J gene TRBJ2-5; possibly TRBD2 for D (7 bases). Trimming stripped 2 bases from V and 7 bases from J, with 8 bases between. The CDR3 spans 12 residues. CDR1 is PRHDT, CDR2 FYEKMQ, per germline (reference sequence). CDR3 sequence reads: CASSLRGGTQYF. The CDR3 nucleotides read TGTGCCAGCAGCTTAAGGGGGGGGACCCAGTACTTC. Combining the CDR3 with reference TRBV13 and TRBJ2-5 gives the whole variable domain AAGVIQSPRHLIKEKRETATLKCYPIPRHDTVYWYQQGPGQDPQFLISFYEKMQSDKGSIPDRFSAQQFSDYHSELNMSSLELGDSALYFCASSLRGGTQYFGPGTRLLVL.

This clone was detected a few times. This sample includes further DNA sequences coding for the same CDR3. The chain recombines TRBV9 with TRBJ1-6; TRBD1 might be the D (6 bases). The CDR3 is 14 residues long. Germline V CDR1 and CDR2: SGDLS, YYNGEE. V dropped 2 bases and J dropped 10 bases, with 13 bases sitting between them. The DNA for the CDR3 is TGTGCCAGCAGCGTGGGGACACCCAACTCACCCCTCCACTTT. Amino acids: CASSVGTPNSPLHF.

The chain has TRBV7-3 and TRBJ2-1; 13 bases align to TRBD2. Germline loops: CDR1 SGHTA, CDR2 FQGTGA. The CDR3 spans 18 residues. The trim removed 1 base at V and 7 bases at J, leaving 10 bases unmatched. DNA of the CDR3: TGTGCCAGCAGCTTAAGGACTAGCGGGAGAGGGGGCGGGAATGAGCAGTTCTTC. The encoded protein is CASSLRTSGRGGGNEQFF.

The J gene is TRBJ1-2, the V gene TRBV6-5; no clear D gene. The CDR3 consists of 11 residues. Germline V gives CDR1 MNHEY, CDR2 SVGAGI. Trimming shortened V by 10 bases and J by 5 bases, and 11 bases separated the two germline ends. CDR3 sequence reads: CATYDLYGYTF. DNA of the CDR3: TGTGCCACCTATGACTTATATGGCTACACCTTC.

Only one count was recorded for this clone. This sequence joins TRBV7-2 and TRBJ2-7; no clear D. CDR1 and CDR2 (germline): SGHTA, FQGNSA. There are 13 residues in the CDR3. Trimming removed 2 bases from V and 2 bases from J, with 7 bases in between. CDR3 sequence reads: CASSLQITYEQYF. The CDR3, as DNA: TGTGCCAGCAGCTTACAGATTACCTACGAGCAGTACTTC.

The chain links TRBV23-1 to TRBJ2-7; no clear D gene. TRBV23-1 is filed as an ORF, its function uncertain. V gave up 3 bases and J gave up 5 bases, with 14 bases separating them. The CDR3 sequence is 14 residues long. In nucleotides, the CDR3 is TGCGCCAGCAGTCACTTGACACATGGCAACGAGCAGTACTTC. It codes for CASSHLTHGNEQYF.

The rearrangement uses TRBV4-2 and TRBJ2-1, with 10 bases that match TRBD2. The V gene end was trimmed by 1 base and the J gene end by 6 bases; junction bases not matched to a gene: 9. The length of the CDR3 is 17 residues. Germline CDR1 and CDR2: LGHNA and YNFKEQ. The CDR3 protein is CASSQGLRTSGSNEQFF. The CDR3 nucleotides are TGTGCCAGCAGCCAAGGCCTCCGGACTAGCGGTTCCAATGAGCAGTTCTTC.

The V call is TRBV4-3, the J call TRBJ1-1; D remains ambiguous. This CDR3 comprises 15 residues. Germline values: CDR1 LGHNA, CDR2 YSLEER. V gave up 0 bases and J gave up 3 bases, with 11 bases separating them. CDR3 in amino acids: CASSQDALRDTEAFF. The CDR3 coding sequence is TGCGCCAGCAGCCAAGACGCGCTACGGGACACTGAAGCTTTCTTT.

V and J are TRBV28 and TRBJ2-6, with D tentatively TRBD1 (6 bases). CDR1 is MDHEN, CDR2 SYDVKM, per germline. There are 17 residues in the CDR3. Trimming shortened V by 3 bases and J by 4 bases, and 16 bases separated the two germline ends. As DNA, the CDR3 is TGTGCCAGCAGTTTGATTCTGAGGGGGAGCGGGGCCAACGTCCTGACTTTC. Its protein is CASSLILRGSGANVLTF. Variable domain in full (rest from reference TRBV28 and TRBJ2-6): DVKVTQSSRYLVKRTGEKVFLECVQDMDHENMFWYRQDPGLGLRLIYFSYDVKMKEKGDIPEGYSVSREKKERFSLILESASTNQTSMYLCASSLILRGSGANVLTFGAGSRLTVL.

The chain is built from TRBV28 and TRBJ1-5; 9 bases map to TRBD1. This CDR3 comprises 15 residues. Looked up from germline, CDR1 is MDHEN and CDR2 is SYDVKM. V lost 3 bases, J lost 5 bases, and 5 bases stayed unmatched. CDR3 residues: CASSFGDRVDQPQHF. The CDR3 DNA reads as TGTGCCAGCAGTTTTGGGGACAGGGTTGATCAGCCCCAGCATTTT.

Written as DNA, the CDR3 is TGTGCCAGCAGTTTCGAAGGAGTTAACACTGAAGCTTTCTTT. Translation: CASSFEGVNTEAFF. The chain combines TRBV27 with TRBJ1-1, with D unclear. Trimming removed 3 bases from V and 2 bases from J, with 10 bases in between. Germline lookup yields CDR1 MNHEY and CDR2 SMNVEV (reference sequence). The CDR3 runs to 14 residues.

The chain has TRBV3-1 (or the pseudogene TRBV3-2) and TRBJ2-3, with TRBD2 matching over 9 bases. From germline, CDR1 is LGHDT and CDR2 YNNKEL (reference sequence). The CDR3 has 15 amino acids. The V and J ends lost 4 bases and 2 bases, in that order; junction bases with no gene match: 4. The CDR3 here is CASSPSGGLTDTQYF. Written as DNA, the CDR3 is TGTGCCAGCAGCCCCAGCGGGGGGCTCACAGATACGCAGTATTTT.

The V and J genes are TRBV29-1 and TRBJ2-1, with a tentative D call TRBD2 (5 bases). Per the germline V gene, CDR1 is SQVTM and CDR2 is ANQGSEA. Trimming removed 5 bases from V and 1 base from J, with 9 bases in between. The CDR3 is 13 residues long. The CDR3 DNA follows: TGCAGCGTTTACCGGGGATCCTACAATGAGCAGTTCTTC. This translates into CSVYRGSYNEQFF.